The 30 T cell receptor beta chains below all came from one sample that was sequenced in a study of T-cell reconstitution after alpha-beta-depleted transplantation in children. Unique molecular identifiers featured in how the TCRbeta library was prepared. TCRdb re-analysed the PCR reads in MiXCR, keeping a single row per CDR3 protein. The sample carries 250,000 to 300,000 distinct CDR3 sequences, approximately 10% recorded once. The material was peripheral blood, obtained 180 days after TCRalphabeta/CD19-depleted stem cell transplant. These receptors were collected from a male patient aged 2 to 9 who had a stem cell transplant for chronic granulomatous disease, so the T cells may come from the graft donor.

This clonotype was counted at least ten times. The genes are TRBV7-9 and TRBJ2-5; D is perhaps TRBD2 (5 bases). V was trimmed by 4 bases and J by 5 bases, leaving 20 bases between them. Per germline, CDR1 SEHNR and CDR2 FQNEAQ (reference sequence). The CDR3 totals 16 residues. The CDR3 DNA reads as TGTGCCAGCAGCTCCCCCCAACCGGTGGAGGCCGAGACCCAGTACTTC. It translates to CASSSPQPVEAETQYF.

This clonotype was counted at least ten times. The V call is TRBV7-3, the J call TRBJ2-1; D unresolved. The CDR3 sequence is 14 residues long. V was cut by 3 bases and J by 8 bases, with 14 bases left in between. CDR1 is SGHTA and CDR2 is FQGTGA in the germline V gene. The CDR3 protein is CASSFGLGRYEQFF. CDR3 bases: TGTGCCAGCAGCTTTGGCCTCGGCCGCTATGAGCAGTTCTTC.

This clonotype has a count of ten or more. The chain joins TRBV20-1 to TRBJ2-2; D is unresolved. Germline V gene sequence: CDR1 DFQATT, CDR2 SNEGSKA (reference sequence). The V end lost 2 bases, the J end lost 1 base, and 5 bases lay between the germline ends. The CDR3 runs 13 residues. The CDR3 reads CSARPRNTGELFF. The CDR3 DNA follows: TGCAGTGCTAGACCTAGGAACACCGGGGAGCTGTTTTTT.

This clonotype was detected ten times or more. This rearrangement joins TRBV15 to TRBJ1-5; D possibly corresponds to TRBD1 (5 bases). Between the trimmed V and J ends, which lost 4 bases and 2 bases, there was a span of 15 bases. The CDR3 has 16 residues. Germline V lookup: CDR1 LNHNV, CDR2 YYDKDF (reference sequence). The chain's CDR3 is CATSTPRGPGNQPQHF. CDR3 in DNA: TGTGCCACCAGCACTCCTCGGGGCCCGGGCAATCAGCCCCAGCATTTT.

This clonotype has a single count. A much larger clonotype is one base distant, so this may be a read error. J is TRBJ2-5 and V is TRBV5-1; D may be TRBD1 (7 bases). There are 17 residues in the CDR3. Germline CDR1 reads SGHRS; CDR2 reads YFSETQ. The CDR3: CTSSLGGTAGSDETQYF. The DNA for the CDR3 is TGCACCAGCAGCCTGGGCGGGACAGCAGGCAGCGATGAGACCCAGTACTTC.

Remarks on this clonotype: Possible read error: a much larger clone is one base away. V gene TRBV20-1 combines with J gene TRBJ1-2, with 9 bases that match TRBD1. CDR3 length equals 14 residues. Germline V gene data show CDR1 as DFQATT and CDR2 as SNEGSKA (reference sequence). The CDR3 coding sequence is TGCAGTGCTTACACACCCGGGACAGGGCATGGCCACACCTTC. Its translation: CSAYTPGTGHGHTF.

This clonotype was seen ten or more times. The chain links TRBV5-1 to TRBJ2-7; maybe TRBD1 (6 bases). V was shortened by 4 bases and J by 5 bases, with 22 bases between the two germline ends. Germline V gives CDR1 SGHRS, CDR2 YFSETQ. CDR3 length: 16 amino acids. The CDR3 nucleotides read TGCGCCAGCAGCGCAAGATACAGGGCTATCGGGGACGAGCAGTACTTC. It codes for CASSARYRAIGDEQYF.

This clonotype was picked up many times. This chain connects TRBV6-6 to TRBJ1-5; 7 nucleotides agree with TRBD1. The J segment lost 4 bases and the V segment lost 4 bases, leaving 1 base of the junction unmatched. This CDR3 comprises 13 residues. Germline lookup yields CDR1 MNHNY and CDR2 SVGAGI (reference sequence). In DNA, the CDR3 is TGTGCCAGCAGTTTGGGACAGAATCAGCCCCAGCATTTT. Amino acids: CASSLGQNQPQHF.

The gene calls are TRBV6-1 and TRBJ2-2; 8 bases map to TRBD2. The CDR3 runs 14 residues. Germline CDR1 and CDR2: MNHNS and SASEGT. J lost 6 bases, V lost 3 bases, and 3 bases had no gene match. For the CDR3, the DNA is TGTGCCAGCAGTGATAGCGGGATTCCCGGGGAGCTGTTTTTT. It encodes CASSDSGIPGELFF.

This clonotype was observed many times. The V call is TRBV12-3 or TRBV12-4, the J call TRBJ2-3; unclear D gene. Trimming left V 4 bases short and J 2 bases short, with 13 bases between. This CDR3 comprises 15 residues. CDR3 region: CASSYANAPTDTQYF. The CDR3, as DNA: TGTGCCAGCAGTTACGCTAACGCCCCCACAGATACGCAGTATTTT.

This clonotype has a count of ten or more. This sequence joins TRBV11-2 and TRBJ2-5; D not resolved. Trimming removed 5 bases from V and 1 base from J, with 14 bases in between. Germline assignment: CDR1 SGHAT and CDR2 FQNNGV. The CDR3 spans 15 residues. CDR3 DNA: TGTGCCAGCAGCACCGGCCGGCGGACCCAAGAGACCCAGTACTTC. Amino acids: CASSTGRRTQETQYF.

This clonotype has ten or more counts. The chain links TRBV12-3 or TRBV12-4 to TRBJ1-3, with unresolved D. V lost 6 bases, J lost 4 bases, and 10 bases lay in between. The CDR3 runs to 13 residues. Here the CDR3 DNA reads TGTGCCAGCAGCTCCAATGGGGGAAACACCATATATTTT. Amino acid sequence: CASSSNGGNTIYF.

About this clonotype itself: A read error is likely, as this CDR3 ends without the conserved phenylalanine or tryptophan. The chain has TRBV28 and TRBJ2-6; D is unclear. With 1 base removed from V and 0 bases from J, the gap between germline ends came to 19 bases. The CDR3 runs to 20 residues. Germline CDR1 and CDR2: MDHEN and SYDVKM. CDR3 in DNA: TGTGCCAGCAGTTTATTCAACCCCGGAACACCCGGCTCTGGGGCCAACGTCCTGACTTCC. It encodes CASSLFNPGTPGSGANVLTS.

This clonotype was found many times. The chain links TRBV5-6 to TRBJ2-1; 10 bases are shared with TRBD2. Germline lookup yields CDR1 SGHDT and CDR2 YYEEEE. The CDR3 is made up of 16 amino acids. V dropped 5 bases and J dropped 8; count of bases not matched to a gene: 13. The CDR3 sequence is CASSRIPSGSNYEQFF. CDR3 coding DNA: TGTGCCAGCAGTCGTATCCCTAGCGGGAGTAACTATGAGCAGTTCTTC.

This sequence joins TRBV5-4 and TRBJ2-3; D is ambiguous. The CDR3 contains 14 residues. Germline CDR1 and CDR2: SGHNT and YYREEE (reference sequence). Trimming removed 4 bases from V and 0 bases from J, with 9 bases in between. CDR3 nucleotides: TGTGCCAGCAGCCGCGGCACTAGCACAGATACGCAGTATTTT. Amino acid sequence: CASSRGTSTDTQYF.

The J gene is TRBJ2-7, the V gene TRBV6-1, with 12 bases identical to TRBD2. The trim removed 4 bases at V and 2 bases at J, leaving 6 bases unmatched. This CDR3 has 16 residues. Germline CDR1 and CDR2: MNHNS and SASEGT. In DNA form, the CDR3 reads TGTGCCAGCAGTGGGCTAGCGGGAGGGCCCGCCTACGAGCAGTACTTC. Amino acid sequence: CASSGLAGGPAYEQYF.

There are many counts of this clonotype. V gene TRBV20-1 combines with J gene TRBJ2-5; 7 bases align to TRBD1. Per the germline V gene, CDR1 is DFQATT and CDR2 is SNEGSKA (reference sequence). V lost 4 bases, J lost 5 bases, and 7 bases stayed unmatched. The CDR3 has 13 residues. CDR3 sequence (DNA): TGCAGTGCTAACCCCGGGACAGCGGAGACCCAGTACTTC. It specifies CSANPGTAETQYF.

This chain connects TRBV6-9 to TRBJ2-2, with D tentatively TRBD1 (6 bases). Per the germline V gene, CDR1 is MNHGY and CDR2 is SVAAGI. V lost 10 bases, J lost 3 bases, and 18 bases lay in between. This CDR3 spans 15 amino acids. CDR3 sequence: CAKHHMGAHTGELFF. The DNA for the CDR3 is TGTGCCAAACACCACATGGGGGCCCACACCGGGGAGCTGTTTTTT.

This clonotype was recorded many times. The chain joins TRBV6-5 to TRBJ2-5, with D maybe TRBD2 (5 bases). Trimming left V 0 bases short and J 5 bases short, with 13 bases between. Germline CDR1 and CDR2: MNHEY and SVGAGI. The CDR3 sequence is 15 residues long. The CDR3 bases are TGTGCCAGCAGTTACTCCGGCGGGCGCGGGGAGACCCAGTACTTC. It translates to CASSYSGGRGETQYF.

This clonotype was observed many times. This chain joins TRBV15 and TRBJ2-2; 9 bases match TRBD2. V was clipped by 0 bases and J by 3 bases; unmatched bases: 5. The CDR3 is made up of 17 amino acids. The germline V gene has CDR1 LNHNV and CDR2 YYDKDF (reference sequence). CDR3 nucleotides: TGTGCCACCAGCAGAGATGGGCTAGCGGGATACACCGGGGAGCTGTTTTTT. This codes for CATSRDGLAGYTGELFF.

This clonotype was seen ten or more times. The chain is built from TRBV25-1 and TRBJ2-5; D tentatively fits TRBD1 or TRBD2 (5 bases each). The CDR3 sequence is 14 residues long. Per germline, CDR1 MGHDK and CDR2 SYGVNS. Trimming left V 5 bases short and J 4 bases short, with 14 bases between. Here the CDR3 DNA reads TGTGCCAGCAGTCATGACGGGGCACGAGAGACCCAGTACTTC. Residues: CASSHDGARETQYF.

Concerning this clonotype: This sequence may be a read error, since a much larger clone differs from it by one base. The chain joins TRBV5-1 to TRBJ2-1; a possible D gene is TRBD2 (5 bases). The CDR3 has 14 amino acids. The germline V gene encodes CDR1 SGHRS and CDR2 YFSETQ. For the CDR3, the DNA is TGCGCCATCAGCTTGGACTTCTCCTACAATGAGCAGTTCTTC. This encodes CAISLDFSYNEQFF.

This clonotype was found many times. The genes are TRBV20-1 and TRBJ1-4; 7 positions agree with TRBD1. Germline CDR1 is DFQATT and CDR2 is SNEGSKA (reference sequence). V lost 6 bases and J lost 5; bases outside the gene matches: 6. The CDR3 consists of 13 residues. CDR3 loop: CSAQGVGNEKLFF. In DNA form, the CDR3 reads TGCAGTGCCCAGGGGGTAGGAAATGAAAAACTGTTTTTT.

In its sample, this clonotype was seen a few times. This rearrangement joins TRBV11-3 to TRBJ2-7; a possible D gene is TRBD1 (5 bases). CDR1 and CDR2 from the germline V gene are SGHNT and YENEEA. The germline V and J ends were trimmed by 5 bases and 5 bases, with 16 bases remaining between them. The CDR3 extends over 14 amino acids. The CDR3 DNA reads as TGTGCCAGCAGCCTACGACAGATCCTCCACGAGCAGTACTTC. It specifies CASSLRQILHEQYF.

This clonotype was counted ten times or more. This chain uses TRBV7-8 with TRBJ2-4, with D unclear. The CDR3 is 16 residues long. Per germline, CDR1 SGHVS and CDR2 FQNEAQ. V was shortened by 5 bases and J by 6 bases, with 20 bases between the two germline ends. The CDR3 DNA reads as TGTGCCAGCAGCACCTTAACGGGCAGGCTTTTAAACATTCAGTACTTC. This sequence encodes CASSTLTGRLLNIQYF.

CDR3 nucleotides: TGTGCCAGCTGGACTAGCGGGAGAATCGGCACAGATACGCAGTATTTT. Its translation: CASWTSGRIGTDTQYF. This rearrangement joins TRBV13 to TRBJ2-3; 13 nucleotides align to TRBD2. Germline V gene lookup returns CDR1 PRHDT and CDR2 FYEKMQ (reference sequence). This CDR3 contains 16 residues. The J segment lost 1 base and the V segment lost 8 bases, leaving 6 bases of the junction unmatched.

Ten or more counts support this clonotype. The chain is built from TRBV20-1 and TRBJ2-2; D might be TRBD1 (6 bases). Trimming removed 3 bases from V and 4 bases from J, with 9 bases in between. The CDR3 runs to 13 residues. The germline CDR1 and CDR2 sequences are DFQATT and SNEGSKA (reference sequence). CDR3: CSASRTVTGELFF. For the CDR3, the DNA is TGCAGTGCTAGCCGGACAGTCACCGGGGAGCTGTTTTTT.

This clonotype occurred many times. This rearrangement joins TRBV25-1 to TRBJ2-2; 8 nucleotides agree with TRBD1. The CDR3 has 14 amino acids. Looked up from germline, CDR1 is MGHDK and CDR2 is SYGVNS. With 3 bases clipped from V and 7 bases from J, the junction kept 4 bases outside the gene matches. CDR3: CASSETGAGGELFF. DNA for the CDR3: TGTGCCAGCAGTGAGACAGGGGCGGGCGGGGAGCTGTTTTTT.

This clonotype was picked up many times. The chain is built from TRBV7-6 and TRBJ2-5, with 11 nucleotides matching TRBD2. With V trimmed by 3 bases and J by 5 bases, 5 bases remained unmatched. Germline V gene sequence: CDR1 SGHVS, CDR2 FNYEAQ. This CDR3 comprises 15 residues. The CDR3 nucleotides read TGTGCCAGCAGCTTGCCTAGCGGGGGGCGGGAGACCCAGTACTTC. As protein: CASSLPSGGRETQYF.

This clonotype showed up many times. CDR3 DNA sequence: TGCAGTGCTAGAGCCTTCGACAGCATGCAAGAGACCCAGTACTTC. This encodes CSARAFDSMQETQYF. The chain couples TRBV20-1 to TRBJ2-5; D is possibly TRBD1 (5 bases). The germline V gene encodes CDR1 DFQATT and CDR2 SNEGSKA (reference sequence). The CDR3 is made up of 15 amino acids. V lost 1 base to trimming and J lost 2 bases, with 14 bases between them.